Each of the 22 T cell receptor beta chains below was sequenced from the same sample in a study of cytomegalovirus exposure and HLA in healthy donors. With 60 Vbeta and 13 Jbeta primers, the PCR was carried out. The assay was immunoSEQ multiplex PCR, and TCRdb's table has in-frame clones only and misses some. Altogether around 100,000 clones are present, around 86% being singletons, with the ten largest covering 3% to 4%. Sequencing was performed on PBMCs. These receptors were obtained from a female donor in good health and CMV-seropositive.

The rearrangement links TRBV19 to TRBJ1-5, with 8 bases aligning to TRBD1. Germline CDR1 LNHDA, CDR2 SQIVND (reference sequence). The ends lost 6 bases at V and 7 bases at J; junction bases unmatched: 5. The CDR3 consists of 13 residues. The CDR3 sequence: CASSVDREQPQHF. For the CDR3, the DNA is TGTGCCAGTAGCGTGGACAGGGAACAGCCCCAGCATTTT.

This chain joins TRBV5-6 and TRBJ2-7; D not resolved. The germline V and J ends were trimmed by 4 bases and 3 bases, with 5 bases remaining between them. The CDR3 is 11 amino acids. Per the germline V gene, CDR1 is SGHDT and CDR2 is YYEEEE. The CDR3: CASSQNYEQYF. The CDR3 bases are TGTGCCAGCAGCCAAAACTACGAGCAGTACTTC.

This chain uses TRBV9 with TRBJ1-2; 7 bases fit TRBD1. V lost 3 bases to trimming and J lost 4 bases; unmatched junction nucleotides: 0. The CDR3 is 12 residues long. Germline CDR1 and CDR2: SGDLS and YYNGEE. CDR3 coding DNA: TGTGCCAGCAGCGACAGGGGCTATGGCTACACCTTC. Amino acids: CASSDRGYGYTF.

The chain uses TRBV6-1 and TRBJ2-1; D is unclear. The CDR3 spans 15 residues. CDR1 and CDR2 (germline): MNHNS, SASEGT. V lost 1 base, J lost 0 bases, and 7 bases lay in between. CDR3 DNA: TGTGCCAGCAGTGAAGGCAGAAGCTCCTACAATGAGCAGTTCTTC. This sequence encodes CASSEGRSSYNEQFF.

The sample holds one count of this clone. The rearrangement joins TRBV5-4 to TRBJ2-3; D might be TRBD1 (5 bases). Looked up from germline, CDR1 is SGHNT and CDR2 is YYREEE (reference sequence). This CDR3 is built from 14 residues. Trimming took 4 bases from V and 0 from J, leaving 9 bases between them. DNA of the CDR3: TGTGCCAGCAGCAGCAGGGTTAGCACAGATACGCAGTATTTT. The encoded protein is CASSSRVSTDTQYF.

The chain carries TRBV7-6 and TRBJ2-2; D ambiguous. Trimming shortened V by 1 base and J by 5 bases, and 5 bases separated the two germline ends. This CDR3 contains 13 residues. CDR1 and CDR2 from the germline V gene are SGHVS and FNYEAQ. The CDR3 nucleotides are TGTGCCAGCAGCTTAGGCCAGACCGGGGAGCTGTTTTTT. This encodes CASSLGQTGELFF. The whole variable domain, filled in from reference TRBV7-6 and TRBJ2-2, reads GAGVSQSPRYKVTKRGQDVALRCDPISGHVSLYWYRQALGQGPEFLTYFNYEAQQDKSGLPNDRFSAERPEGSISTLTIQRTEQRDSAMYRCASSLGQTGELFFGEGSRLTVL.

This clone was observed a few times. Mismatch with germline at one junction end may stem from a read error. V and J are TRBV5-6 and TRBJ2-2, with D possibly being TRBD2 (5 bases). CDR1 is SGHDT and CDR2 is YYEEEE in the germline V gene. The CDR3 extends over 15 amino acids. CDR3 amino acids: CASSLPSTITGELFF. The CDR3 DNA reads as TGTGCCAGCAGCTTACCTAGTACCATCACCGGGGAACTGTTTTTT.

This clone was found once. The V call is TRBV11-2, the J call TRBJ2-7; 12 bases agree with TRBD2. Trimming at V came to 3 bases and at J to 5 bases, leaving 8 bases not matched to a gene. Germline V gene lookup returns CDR1 SGHAT and CDR2 FQNNGV. CDR3 length: 16 residues. The CDR3 DNA reads TGTGCCAGCAGCTTCCCCCCTAGCGGGGGGGTCGACGAGCAGTACTTC. This codes for CASSFPPSGGVDEQYF.

Worth noting for this clone: Other DNA sequences in the sample encode the same CDR3. This chain joins TRBV5-1 and TRBJ1-1, with unresolved D. The CDR3 runs 14 residues. Germline loops: CDR1 SGHRS, CDR2 YFSETQ. The ends were cut back, 1 base at V and 0 bases at J, with 7 bases in the middle. For the CDR3, the DNA is TGCGCCAGCAGCTTGACGGGGTTGAACACTGAAGCTTTCTTT. Amino acids: CASSLTGLNTEAFF.

The V call is TRBV7-9, the J call TRBJ2-1, with TRBD2 matching 7 bases. The junction had 13 bases not matched to a gene; V was cut back by 5 bases and J by 6 bases. Per germline, CDR1 SEHNR and CDR2 FQNEAQ (reference sequence). The CDR3 runs 16 residues. This chain's CDR3 is CASSPREGGSINEQFF. CDR3 sequence (DNA): TGTGCCAGCAGCCCCCGAGAGGGCGGGAGTATCAATGAGCAGTTCTTC.

J is TRBJ1-5 and V is TRBV2; D is undetermined. The CDR3 consists of 14 residues. Germline V gives CDR1 SNHLY, CDR2 FYNNEI. V lost 10 bases and J 1 base, leaving 14 bases between the germline ends. The CDR3 region has the DNA TGTGCCACCGGCGGGAGGAGGAGCAATCAGCCCCAGCATTTT. Protein: CATGGRRSNQPQHF. The complete variable domain, with remaining parts taken from reference TRBV2 and TRBJ1-5, reads EPEVTQTPSHQVTQMGQEVILRCVPISNHLYFYWYRQILGQKVEFLVSFYNNEISEKSEIFDDQFSVERPDGSNFTLKIRSTKLEDSAMYFCATGGRRSNQPQHFGDGTRLSIL.

The chain joins TRBV5-6 to TRBJ1-1; D is perhaps TRBD1 (5 bases). Trimming shortened V by 2 bases and J by 4 bases, and 12 bases separated the two germline ends. Germline CDR1 and CDR2: SGHDT and YYEEEE. This CDR3 is 14 amino acids long. CDR3: CASSFWGEITEAFF. DNA of the CDR3: TGTGCCAGCAGCTTTTGGGGGGAGATCACTGAAGCTTTCTTT.

The chain links TRBV27 to TRBJ2-3; 7 bases fit TRBD2. In germline, CDR1 is MNHEY, CDR2 SMNVEV (reference sequence). V was pared by 5 bases and J by 3 bases, with 11 bases of the junction left unmatched. There are 16 residues in the CDR3. CDR3 residues: CASSNPLRETTDTQYF. The CDR3 DNA sequence: TGTGCCAGCAGTAATCCCCTGCGGGAGACGACAGATACGCAGTATTTT.

The V and J genes are TRBV2 and TRBJ1-1; no reliable D call. V lost 7 bases, J lost 8 bases, and 14 bases lay in between. The CDR3 covers 12 residues. CDR1 is SNHLY and CDR2 is FYNNEI in the germline V gene. CDR3: CASKDGVGEAFF. The CDR3 coding sequence is TGTGCCAGCAAGGACGGGGTGGGGGAAGCTTTCTTT.

This chain joins TRBV5-1 and TRBJ2-3; the match to TRBD1 covers 8 bases. Germline lookup yields CDR1 SGHRS and CDR2 YFSETQ. Germline trimming cut 3 bases from V and 5 bases from J; bases unmatched to any gene: 8. This CDR3 is built from 15 residues. CDR3 sequence: CASSSGQGSGDTQYF. The DNA for the CDR3 is TGCGCCAGCAGCTCCGGACAGGGTTCGGGAGATACGCAGTATTTT.

The rearrangement uses TRBV6-1 and TRBJ1-1, with 7 bases lining up with TRBD1. The CDR3 consists of 14 residues. V shed 8 bases, J shed 3 bases, and the junction held 9 bases outside the gene matches. Germline V gives CDR1 MNHNS, CDR2 SASEGT. CDR3 DNA sequence: TGTGCCAGCGGTAAACAGGGGACGTACACTGAAGCTTTCTTT. Amino acids: CASGKQGTYTEAFF.

This chain uses TRBV28 with TRBJ2-4; the match to TRBD2 covers 10 bases. The J segment lost 8 bases and the V segment lost 4 bases, leaving 14 bases of the junction unmatched. This CDR3 is built from 17 residues. CDR1 is MDHEN and CDR2 is SYDVKM in the germline V gene. The chain's CDR3 is CASSSPTGLAGVYIQYF. CDR3 DNA: TGTGCCAGCAGTTCCCCCACAGGGCTAGCGGGAGTTTACATTCAGTACTTC.

The genes are TRBV11-3 and TRBJ2-3, with D tentatively TRBD2 (6 bases). The CDR3 extends over 18 amino acids. Germline CDR1 and CDR2: SGHNT and YENEEA. V was trimmed by 1 base and J by 0 bases, leaving 17 bases between them. In nucleotides, the CDR3 is TGTGCCAGCAGCTTAGGGGCCGGGGGACGGTCTAGCACAGATACGCAGTATTTT. Translating gives CASSLGAGGRSSTDTQYF. Full variable domain (missing parts from reference TRBV11-3 and TRBJ2-3): EAGVVQSPRYKIIEKKQPVAFWCNPISGHNTLYWYLQNLGQGPELLIRYENEEAVDDSQLPKDRFSAERLKGVDSTLKIQPAELGDSAVYLCASSLGAGGRSSTDTQYFGPGTRLTVL.

This clone occurred once. The chain is built from TRBV2 and TRBJ2-2, with 9 positions matching TRBD2. V lost 0 bases, J lost 5 bases, and 7 bases stayed unmatched. Looked up from germline, CDR1 is SNHLY and CDR2 is FYNNEI. The CDR3 is 17 amino acids. CDR3 bases: TGTGCCAGCAGTGAAGCGCTAGGCGGGGGGGTAACCGGGGAGCTGTTTTTT. Its protein product is CASSEALGGGVTGELFF. The variable domain in full, completed from reference TRBV2 and TRBJ2-2, reads EPEVTQTPSHQVTQMGQEVILRCVPISNHLYFYWYRQILGQKVEFLVSFYNNEISEKSEIFDDQFSVERPDGSNFTLKIRSTKLEDSAMYFCASSEALGGGVTGELFFGEGSRLTVL.

This chain uses TRBV19 with TRBJ1-4; D is uncertain. The CDR3 has 16 residues. V was clipped by 3 bases and J by 0 bases, with 11 bases between them. Germline lookup yields CDR1 LNHDA and CDR2 SQIVND (reference sequence). The CDR3 coding sequence is TGTGCCAGTAGTATCATCGGGTCAGCAACTAATGAAAAACTGTTTTTT. This encodes CASSIIGSATNEKLFF.

The V gene is TRBV10-1, the J gene TRBJ2-2; 8 nucleotides line up with TRBD2. After removal of 5 bases from V and 4 bases from J, the junction contained 3 bases not matched to a gene. This CDR3 has 14 residues. Looked up from germline, CDR1 is WNHNN and CDR2 is SYGVQD (reference sequence). CDR3 DNA: TGCGCCAGCAGTAGCGGGAGCGCCACCGGGGAGCTGTTTTTT. Encoded protein: CASSSGSATGELFF.

The V gene is TRBV6-5, the J gene TRBJ2-2, with 15 bases matching TRBD2. Trimming removed 10 bases from V and 5 bases from J; junction bases left unmatched: 5. CDR3 size: 15 residues. CDR1 and CDR2 (germline): MNHEY, SVGAGI. The CDR3 coding sequence is TGTGCCACCACAGGACTAGCGGGAGGGACCGGGGAGCTGTTTTTT. This sequence encodes CATTGLAGGTGELFF.